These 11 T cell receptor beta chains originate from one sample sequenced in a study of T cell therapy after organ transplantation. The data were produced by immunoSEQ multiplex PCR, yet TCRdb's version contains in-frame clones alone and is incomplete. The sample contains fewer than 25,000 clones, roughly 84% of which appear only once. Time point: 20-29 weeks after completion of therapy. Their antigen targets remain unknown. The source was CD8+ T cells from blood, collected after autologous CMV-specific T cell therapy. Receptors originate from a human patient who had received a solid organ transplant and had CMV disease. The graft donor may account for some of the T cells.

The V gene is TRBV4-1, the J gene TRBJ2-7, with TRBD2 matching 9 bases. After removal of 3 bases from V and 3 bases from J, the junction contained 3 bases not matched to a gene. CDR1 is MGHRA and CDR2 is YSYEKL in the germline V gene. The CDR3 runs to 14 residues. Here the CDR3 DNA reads TGCGCCAGCAGCCAGAGTAGCGGGGGCTACGAGCAGTACTTC. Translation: CASSQSSGGYEQYF.

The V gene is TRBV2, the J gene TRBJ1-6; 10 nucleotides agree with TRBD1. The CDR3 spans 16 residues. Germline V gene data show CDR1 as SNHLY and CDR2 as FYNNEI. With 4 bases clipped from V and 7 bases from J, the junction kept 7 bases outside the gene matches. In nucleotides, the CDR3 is TGTGCCAGCAGTGGACAGGGGGCAAGAGACAATTCACCCCTCCACTTT. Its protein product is CASSGQGARDNSPLHF.

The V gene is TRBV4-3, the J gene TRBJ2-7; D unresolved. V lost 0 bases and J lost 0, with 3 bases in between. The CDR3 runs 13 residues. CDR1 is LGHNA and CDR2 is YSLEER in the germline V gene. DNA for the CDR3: TGCGCCAGCAGCCAAGAACCCTCCTACGAGCAGTACTTC. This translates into CASSQEPSYEQYF.

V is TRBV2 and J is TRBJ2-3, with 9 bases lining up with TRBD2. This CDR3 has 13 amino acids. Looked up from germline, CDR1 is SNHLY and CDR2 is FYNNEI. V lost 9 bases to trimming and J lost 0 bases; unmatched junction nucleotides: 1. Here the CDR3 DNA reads TGTGCCAGGCGGGGGGGGAGCACAGATACGCAGTATTTT. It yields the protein CARRGGSTDTQYF.

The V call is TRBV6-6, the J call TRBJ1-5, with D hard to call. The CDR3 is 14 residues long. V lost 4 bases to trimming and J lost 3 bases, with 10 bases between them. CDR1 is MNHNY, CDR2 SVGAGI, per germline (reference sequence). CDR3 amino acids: CASSSDGFNQPQHF. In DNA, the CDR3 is TGTGCCAGCAGTTCCGACGGGTTCAATCAGCCCCAGCATTTT.

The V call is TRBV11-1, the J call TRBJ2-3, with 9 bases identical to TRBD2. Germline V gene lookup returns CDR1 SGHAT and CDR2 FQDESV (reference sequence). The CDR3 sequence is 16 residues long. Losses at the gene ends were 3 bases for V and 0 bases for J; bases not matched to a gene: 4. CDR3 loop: CASSFLAGASTDTQYF. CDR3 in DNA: TGTGCCAGCAGCTTTTTAGCGGGGGCAAGCACAGATACGCAGTATTTT.

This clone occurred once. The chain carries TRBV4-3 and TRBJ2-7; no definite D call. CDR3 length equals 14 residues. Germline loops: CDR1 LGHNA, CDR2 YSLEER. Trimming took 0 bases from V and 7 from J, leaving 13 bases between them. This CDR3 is CASSQDQVRGEQYF. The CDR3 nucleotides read TGCGCCAGCAGCCAAGATCAGGTACGCGGAGAGCAGTACTTC.

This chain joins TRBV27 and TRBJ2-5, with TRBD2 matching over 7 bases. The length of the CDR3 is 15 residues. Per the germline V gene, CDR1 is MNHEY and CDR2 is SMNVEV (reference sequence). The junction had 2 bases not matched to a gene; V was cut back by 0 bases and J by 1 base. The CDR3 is CASSLSASGQETQYF. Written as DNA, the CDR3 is TGTGCCAGCAGTTTATCCGCTAGCGGCCAAGAGACCCAGTACTTC.

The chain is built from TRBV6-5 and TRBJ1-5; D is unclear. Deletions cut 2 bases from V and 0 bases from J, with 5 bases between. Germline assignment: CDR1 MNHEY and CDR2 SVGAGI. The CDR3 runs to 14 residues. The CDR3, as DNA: TGTGCCAGCAGTTACACAAATAGCAATCAGCCCCAGCATTTT. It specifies CASSYTNSNQPQHF.

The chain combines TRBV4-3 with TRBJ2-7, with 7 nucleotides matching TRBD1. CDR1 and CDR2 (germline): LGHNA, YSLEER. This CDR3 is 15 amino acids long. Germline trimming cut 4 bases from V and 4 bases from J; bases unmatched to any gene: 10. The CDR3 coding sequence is TGCGCCAGCAGCCCAGGACAGGCGCTGCTGTACGAGCAGTACTTC. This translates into CASSPGQALLYEQYF.

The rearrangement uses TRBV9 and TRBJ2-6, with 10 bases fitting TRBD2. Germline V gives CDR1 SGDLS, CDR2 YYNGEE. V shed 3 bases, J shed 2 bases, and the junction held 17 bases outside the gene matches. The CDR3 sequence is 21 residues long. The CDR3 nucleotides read TGTGCCAGCAGCGAGCCCGGAGGAACTAGCGGGGTTAGAGCTGGGGCCAACGTCCTGACTTTC. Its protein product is CASSEPGGTSGVRAGANVLTF.